This T cell receptor beta chain was identified in a study of blood T cell repertoires in COVID-19. V lost 6 bases and J lost 3; bases outside the gene matches: 5. Germline V lookup: CDR1 SGHDT, CDR2 YYEEEE. CDR3 length: 14 residues. Clones were read by immunoSEQ multiplex PCR, and TCRdb kept only the in-frame ones, dropping some. The sample lists approximately 260,000 clones, approximately 83% occurring once. The sample taken for sequencing was PBMCs or T cells enriched from blood (not recorded which). The rearrangement joins TRBV5-6 to TRBJ2-7; 11 bases agree with TRBD1. The source is a woman aged 40 to 49 with acute COVID-19. CDR3 DNA sequence: TGTGCCAGCAACGCCGGGACAGGGGGCTACGAGCAGTACTTC. Protein: CASNAGTGGYEQYF.